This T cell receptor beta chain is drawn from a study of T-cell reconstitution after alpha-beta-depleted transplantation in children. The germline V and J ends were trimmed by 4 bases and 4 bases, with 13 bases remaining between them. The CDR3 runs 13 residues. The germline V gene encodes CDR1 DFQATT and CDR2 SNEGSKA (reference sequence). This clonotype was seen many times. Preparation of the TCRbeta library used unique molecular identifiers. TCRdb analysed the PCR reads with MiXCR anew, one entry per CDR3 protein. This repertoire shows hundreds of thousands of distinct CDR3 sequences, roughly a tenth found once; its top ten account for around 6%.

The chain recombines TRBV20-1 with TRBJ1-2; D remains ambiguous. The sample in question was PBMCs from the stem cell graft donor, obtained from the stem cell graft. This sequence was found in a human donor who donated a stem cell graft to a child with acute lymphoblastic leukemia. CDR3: CSATDTRGYGYTF. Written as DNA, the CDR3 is TGCAGTGCTACCGATACACGGGGCTATGGCTACACCTTC.